This entry lists 7 T cell receptor beta chains sequenced from one sample in a study of blood T cell repertoires in COVID-19. Profiled with immunoSEQ multiplex PCR; TCRdb holds only in-frame clones, not every one. The repertoire has over 150,000 clones, roughly 80% of them found once; the top ten carry 3% to 3.5%. Source material: PBMCs or T cells enriched from blood (not recorded which). The receptors were gathered from a woman aged 25 to 39 who had recovered from COVID-19.

V usage is TRBV7-9 and J usage is TRBJ2-6; D gene ambiguous. V lost 5 bases to trimming and J lost 0 bases, with 2 bases between them. Germline assignment: CDR1 SEHNR and CDR2 FQNEAQ (reference sequence). The CDR3 spans 13 residues. CDR3 bases: TGTGCCAGCAGCCGCTCTGGGGCCAACGTCCTGACTTTC. Protein sequence: CASSRSGANVLTF.

The rearrangement uses TRBV5-6 and TRBJ2-7; 7 bases agree with TRBD2. The CDR3 totals 16 residues. With 5 bases clipped from V and 0 bases from J, the junction kept 11 bases outside the gene matches. In germline, CDR1 is SGHDT, CDR2 YYEEEE. Here the CDR3 reads CASRPFPSGASYEQYF. CDR3 sequence (DNA): TGTGCCAGCAGGCCCTTCCCTAGCGGAGCCTCCTACGAGCAGTACTTC.

This clone was detected only a few times. The rearrangement links TRBV28 to TRBJ1-6; D unclear. CDR1 MDHEN and CDR2 SYDVKM come from the germline V gene. This CDR3 contains 15 residues. V was pared by 7 bases and J by 2 bases, with 12 bases between. The CDR3: CASKKSQTYNSPLHF. CDR3 in DNA: TGTGCCAGCAAGAAGTCACAAACCTATAATTCACCCCTCCACTTT.

The V call is TRBV15, the J call TRBJ2-7, with 7 bases fitting TRBD2. This CDR3 has 14 residues. The junction had 5 bases not matched to a gene; V was cut back by 3 bases and J by 3 bases. Germline values: CDR1 LNHNV, CDR2 YYDKDF (reference sequence). The CDR3 is CATSRDRDYYEQYV. The DNA for the CDR3 is TGTGCCACCAGCAGGGACCGGGACTACTACGAGCAGTACGTC.

V and J are TRBV7-2 and TRBJ1-4; TRBD1 matches at 10 bases. V lost 6 bases to trimming and J lost 7 bases; unmatched junction nucleotides: 5. This CDR3 is 14 amino acids long. Germline assignment: CDR1 SGHTA and CDR2 FQGNSA. The CDR3, as DNA: TGTGCCAGCAGTTCCGGGACAGGGGTTGAAAAACTGTTTTTT. Translating it yields CASSSGTGVEKLFF.

The chain couples TRBV5-4 to TRBJ2-3, with 13 bases identical to TRBD2. The V and J ends lost 0 bases and 13 bases, in that order; junction bases with no gene match: 14. Germline V lookup: CDR1 SGHNT, CDR2 YYREEE (reference sequence). The CDR3 totals 17 residues. The CDR3 DNA is TGTGCCAGCAGCTTGGGGGGACTAGCGGGGAAATTGATACCGGAGTATTTT. Translated: CASSLGGLAGKLIPEYF.

The chain joins TRBV19 to TRBJ1-1; D gene uncertain. The CDR3 totals 14 residues. Germline CDR1 reads LNHDA; CDR2 reads SQIVND (reference sequence). V was trimmed by 6 bases and J by 1 base, leaving 12 bases between them. CDR3 in amino acids: CASRTGMGNTEAFF. DNA for the CDR3: TGTGCCAGTAGGACTGGAATGGGGAACACTGAAGCTTTCTTT.